The present entry profiles one T cell receptor (beta chain) with its context. V was trimmed by 3 bases and J by 3 bases, leaving 9 bases between them. The CDR3 is 14 residues long. Germline V gives CDR1 LNHDA, CDR2 SQIVND (reference sequence). The data belong to a study of shared clonotypes between healthy human individuals. The table came from immunoSEQ multiplex PCR; TCRdb's copy has only in-frame clones and leaves some out. The repertoire includes 850,000 to 1,200,000 clones, approximately 76% of them detected once, and approximately 1.5% sits in the top ten. This receptor was taken from a man younger than 35 in good health. Specimen: memory CD4+ T cells sorted from blood. Subset described: CD45RA-negative fraction. The chain uses TRBV19 and TRBJ1-5; D is unresolved. CDR3 residues: CASSIWGINQPQHF. The CDR3 DNA is TGTGCCAGTAGTATTTGGGGAATCAATCAGCCCCAGCATTTT.